Sequencing of this T cell receptor (beta chain) was carried out in a study of OX40 agonist ivuxolimab in advanced cancers. Study summary: Age averaged around 60 years (range roughly 23 to 85), and more than 80% were male. Study-wide results and limits: Relative to CD4+ cells, CD8+ T cells on average had more expanded clones.

Profiled with immunoSEQ multiplex PCR; TCRdb holds only in-frame clones, not every one. The sample lists nearly 50,000 clones; roughly 90% were seen once. Concerning this clone itself: Its matching antigen is unknown.

CDR3 size: 14 residues. Trimming pared 8 bases from V and 6 bases from J, leaving 20 bases between. The germline V gene has CDR1 MDHEN and CDR2 SYDVKM. Samples of blood were obtained at baseline, on cycle 4 day 1, and on cycle 7 day 1. This TCR came from an adult with an advanced solid tumor such as melanoma, head and neck, liver or kidney cancer. J is TRBJ2-7 and V is TRBV28; D assignment may be TRBD1 or TRBD2 (6 bases each). This sample comprised CD4+ or CD8+ T cells sorted from blood, obtained in a trial of the OX40 agonist ivuxolimab. In DNA form, the CDR3 reads TGTGCCAGCGAGGGGGGTACTAAGTTGGGCGAGCAGTACTTC. It specifies CASEGGTKLGEQYF.